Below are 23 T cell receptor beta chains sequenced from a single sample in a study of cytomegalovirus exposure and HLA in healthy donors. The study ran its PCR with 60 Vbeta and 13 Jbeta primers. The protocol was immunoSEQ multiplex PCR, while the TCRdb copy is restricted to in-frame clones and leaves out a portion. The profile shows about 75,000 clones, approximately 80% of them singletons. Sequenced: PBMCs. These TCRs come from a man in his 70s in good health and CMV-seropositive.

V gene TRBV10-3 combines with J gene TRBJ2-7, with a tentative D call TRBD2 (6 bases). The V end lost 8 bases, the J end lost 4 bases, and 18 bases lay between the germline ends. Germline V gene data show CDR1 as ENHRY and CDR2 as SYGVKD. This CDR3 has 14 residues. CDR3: CAIEDVEGRYEQYF. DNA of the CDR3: TGTGCCATCGAGGACGTGGAGGGAAGATACGAGCAGTACTTC.

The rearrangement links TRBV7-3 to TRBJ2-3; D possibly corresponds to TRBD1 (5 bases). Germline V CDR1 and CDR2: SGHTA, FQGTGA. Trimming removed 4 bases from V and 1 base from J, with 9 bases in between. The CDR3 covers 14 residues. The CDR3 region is CASSSGQGTDTQYF. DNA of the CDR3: TGTGCCAGCAGCTCCGGACAAGGCACAGATACGCAGTATTTT.

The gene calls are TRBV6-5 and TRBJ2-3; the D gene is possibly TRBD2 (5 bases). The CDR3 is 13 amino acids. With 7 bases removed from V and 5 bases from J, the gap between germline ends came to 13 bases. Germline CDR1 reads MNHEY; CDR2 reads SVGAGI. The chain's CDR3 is CASKRGSGDTQYF. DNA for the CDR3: TGTGCCAGCAAGAGAGGGTCGGGAGATACGCAGTATTTT.

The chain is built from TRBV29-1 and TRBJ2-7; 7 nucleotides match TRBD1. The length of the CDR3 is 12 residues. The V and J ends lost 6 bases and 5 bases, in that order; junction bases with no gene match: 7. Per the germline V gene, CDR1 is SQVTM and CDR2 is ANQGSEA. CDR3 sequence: CSVPLQGNEQYF. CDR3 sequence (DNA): TGCAGCGTCCCCCTACAGGGGAACGAGCAGTACTTC.

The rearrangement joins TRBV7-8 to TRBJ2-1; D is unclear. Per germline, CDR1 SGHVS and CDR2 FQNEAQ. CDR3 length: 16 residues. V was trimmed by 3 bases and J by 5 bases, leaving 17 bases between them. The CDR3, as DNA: TGTGCCAGCAGCTTGGTCTGGCCCAGTACCCACAATGAGCAGTTCTTC. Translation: CASSLVWPSTHNEQFF. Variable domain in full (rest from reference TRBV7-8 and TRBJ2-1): GAGVSQSPRYKVAKRGQDVALRCDPISGHVSLFWYQQALGQGPEFLTYFQNEAQLDKSGLPSDRFFAERPEGSVSTLKIQRTQQEDSAVYLCASSLVWPSTHNEQFFGPGTRLTVL.

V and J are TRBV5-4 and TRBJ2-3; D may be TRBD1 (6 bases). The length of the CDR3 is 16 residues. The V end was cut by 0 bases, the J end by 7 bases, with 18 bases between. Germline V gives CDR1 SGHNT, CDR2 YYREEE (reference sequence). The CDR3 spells CASSLADFRGSYTQYF. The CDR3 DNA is TGTGCCAGCAGCTTGGCGGACTTCAGGGGATCATATACGCAGTATTTT.

The CDR3 DNA reads as TGTGCCAGCTCACCAGTCGGGGAGACCCAGTACTTC. This translates into CASSPVGETQYF. V is TRBV18 and J is TRBJ2-5, with D unclear. Trimming left V 2 bases short and J 5 bases short, with 6 bases between. CDR3 length: 12 amino acids. Germline CDR1 reads KGHSH; CDR2 reads LQKENI.

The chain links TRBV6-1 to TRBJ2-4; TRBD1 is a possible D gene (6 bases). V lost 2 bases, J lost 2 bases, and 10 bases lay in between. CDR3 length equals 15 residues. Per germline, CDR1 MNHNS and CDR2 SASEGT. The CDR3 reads CASSETGMSKNIQYF. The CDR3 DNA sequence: TGTGCCAGCAGTGAAACAGGGATGTCCAAAAACATTCAGTACTTC.

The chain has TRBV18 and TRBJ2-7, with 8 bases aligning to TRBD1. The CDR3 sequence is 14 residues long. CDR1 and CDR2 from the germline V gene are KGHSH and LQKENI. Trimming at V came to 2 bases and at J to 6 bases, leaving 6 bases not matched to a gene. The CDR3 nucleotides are TGTGCCAGCTCACCAGGACAGGGTCACCGCGAGCAGTACTTC. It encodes CASSPGQGHREQYF.

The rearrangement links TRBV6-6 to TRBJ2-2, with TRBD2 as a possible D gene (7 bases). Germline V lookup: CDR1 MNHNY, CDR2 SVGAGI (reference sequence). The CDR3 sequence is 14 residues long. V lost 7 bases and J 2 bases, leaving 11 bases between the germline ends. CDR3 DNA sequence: TGTGCCAGCATGGGGGGGGGCAACACCGGGGAGCTGTTTTTT. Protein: CASMGGGNTGELFF.

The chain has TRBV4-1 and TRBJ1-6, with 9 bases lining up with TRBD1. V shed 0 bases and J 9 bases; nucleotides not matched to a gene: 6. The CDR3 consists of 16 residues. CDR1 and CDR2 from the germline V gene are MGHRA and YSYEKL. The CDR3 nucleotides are TGCGCCAGCAGCCAAGATGGGGGGACAGGGATTTCACCCCTCCACTTT. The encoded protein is CASSQDGGTGISPLHF.

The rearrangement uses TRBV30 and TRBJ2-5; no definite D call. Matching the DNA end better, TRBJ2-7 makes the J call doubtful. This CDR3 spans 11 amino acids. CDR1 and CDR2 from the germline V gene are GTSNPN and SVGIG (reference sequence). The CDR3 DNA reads TGTGCCTGGAGTAATACCTACGAGCAGTACTTC. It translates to CAWSNTYEQYF.

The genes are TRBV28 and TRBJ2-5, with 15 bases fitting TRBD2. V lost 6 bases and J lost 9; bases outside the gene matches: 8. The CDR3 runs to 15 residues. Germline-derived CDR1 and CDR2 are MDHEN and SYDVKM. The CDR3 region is CASRSGLAGGTSQYF. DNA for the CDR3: TGTGCCAGCAGGTCGGGACTAGCGGGAGGAACCTCCCAGTACTTC.

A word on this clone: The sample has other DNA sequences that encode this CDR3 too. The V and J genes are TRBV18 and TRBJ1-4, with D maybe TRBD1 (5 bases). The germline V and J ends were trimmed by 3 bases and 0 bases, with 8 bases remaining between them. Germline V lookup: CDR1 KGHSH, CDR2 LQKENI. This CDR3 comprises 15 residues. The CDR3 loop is CASSPAGATNEKLFF. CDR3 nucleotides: TGTGCCAGCTCACCGGCGGGGGCAACTAATGAAAAACTGTTTTTT.

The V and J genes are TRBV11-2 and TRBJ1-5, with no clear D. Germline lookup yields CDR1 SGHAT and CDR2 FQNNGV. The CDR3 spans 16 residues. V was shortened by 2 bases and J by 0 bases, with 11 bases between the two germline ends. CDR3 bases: TGTGCCAGCAGCTTACGTGAACAGTATAGCAATCAGCCCCAGCATTTT. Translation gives CASSLREQYSNQPQHF. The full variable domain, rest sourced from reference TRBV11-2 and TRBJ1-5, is EAGVAQSPRYKIIEKRQSVAFWCNPISGHATLYWYQQILGQGPKLLIQFQNNGVVDDSQLPKDRFSAERLKGVDSTLKIQPAKLEDSAVYLCASSLREQYSNQPQHFGDGTRLSIL.

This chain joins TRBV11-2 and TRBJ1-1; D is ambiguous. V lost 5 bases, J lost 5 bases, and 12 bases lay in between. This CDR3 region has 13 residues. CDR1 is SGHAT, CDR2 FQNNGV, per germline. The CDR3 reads CASSRPIGTEAFF. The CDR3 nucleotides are TGTGCCAGCAGCCGCCCCATCGGTACTGAAGCTTTCTTT.

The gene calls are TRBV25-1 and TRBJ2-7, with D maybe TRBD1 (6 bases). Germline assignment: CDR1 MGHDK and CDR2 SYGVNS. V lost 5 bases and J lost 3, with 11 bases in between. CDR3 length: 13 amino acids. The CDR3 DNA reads TGTGCCAGCAGTCGCGGACAGAGCTACGAGCAGTACTTC. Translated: CASSRGQSYEQYF.

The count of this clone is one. CDR3 DNA: TGTGCCAGCAGCAGCCTCACCATCACAGATACGCAGTATTTT. As protein: CASSSLTITDTQYF. The chain carries TRBV11-2 and TRBJ2-3; no reliable D call. The CDR3 loop spans 14 amino acids. Germline loops: CDR1 SGHAT, CDR2 FQNNGV. V lost 5 bases and J lost 2, with 11 bases in between.

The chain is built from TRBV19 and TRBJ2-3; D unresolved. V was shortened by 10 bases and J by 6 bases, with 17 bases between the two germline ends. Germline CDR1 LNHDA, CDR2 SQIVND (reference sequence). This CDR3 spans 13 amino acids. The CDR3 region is CATARVSSDTQYF. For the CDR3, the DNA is TGTGCCACCGCCCGGGTGAGTTCTGATACGCAGTATTTT.

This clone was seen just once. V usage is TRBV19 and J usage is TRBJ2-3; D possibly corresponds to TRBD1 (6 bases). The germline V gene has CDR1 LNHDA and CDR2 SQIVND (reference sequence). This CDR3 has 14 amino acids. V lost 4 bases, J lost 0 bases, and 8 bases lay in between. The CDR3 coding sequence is TGTGCCAGTAGTAGGGGGCTAAGCACAGATACGCAGTATTTT. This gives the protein CASSRGLSTDTQYF.

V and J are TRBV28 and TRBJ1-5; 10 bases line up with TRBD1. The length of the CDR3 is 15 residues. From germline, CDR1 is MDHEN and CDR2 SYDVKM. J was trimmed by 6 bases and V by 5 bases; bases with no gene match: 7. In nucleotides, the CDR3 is TGTGCCAGCAGTCCCGACAGGGGGCGGGGTCAGCCCCAGCATTTT. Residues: CASSPDRGRGQPQHF.

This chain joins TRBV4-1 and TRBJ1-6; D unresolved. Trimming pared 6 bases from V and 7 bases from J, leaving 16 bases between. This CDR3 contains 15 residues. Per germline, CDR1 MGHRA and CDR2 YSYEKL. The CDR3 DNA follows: TGCGCCAGCAGACTGGATAGCACGGCGAATTCACCCCTCCACTTT. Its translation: CASRLDSTANSPLHF.

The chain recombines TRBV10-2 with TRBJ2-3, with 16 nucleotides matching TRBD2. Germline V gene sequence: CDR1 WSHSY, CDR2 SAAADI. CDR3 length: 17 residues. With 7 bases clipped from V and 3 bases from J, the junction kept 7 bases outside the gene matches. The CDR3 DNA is TGCGCCAGCACCCGGGGGACTAGCGGGAGGGGGACAGATACGCAGTATTTT. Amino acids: CASTRGTSGRGTDTQYF.